Listed below are T cell receptor beta chains from one sample, sequenced in a study of blood T cell repertoires in COVID-19. Measured with immunoSEQ multiplex PCR; TCRdb has only the in-frame clones, and not every one. The sample carries tens of thousands of clones, approximately 86% recorded once. Sample: peripheral blood. The receptors stem from an elderly man with active COVID-19. The CDR3 runs from the conserved cysteine through the conserved F or W. The D gene is left open where the match is weak. Not every row has a clone size; where given, it reads once, few, many or a size class.

clone size | D gene | J gene | V gene | CDR3 protein | CDR3 DNA
few | TRBD1 | TRBJ1-6 | TRBV4-3 | CASSQDGTGGSPLHF | TGCGCCAGCAGCCAAGATGGGACAGGGGGCTCACCCCTCCACTTT
. | TRBD1 | TRBJ2-7 | TRBV5-1 | CASSPRQGAAYEQYF | TGCGCCAGCAGCCCCCGACAGGGCGCGGCCTACGAGCAGTACTTC
. | . | TRBJ2-7 | TRBV6-6 | CASSYSGRNYEQYF | TGTGCCAGCAGTTACTCGGGCAGGAACTACGAGCAGTACTTC
once | TRBD2 | TRBJ2-5 | TRBV7-2 | CASSLAGLAGEETQYF | TGTGCCAGCAGCTTAGCGGGGCTAGCGGGGGAAGAGACCCAGTACTTC
once | . | TRBJ2-1 | TRBV19 | CASSRASVGEQFF | TGTGCCAGTAGTAGGGCTAGCGTCGGTGAGCAGTTCTTC
. | TRBD1 | TRBJ1-1 | TRBV5-6 | CASSLGTGDYLNTEAFF | TGTGCCAGCAGCTTGGGGACAGGGGACTACTTGAACACTGAAGCTTTCTTT
. | TRBD2 | TRBJ2-7 | TRBV14 | CASSSAGTSGTYEQYF | TGTGCCAGCAGCAGCGCCGGGACTAGCGGGACTTACGAGCAGTACTTC
few | . | TRBJ2-7 | TRBV6-6 | CASSYRYEQYF | TGTGCCAGCAGTTACCGTTACGAGCAGTACTTC
. | . | TRBJ1-2 | TRBV10-3 | CAISDSGTLGYTF | TGTGCCATCAGTGATTCGGGGACATTAGGCTACACCTTC
. | . | TRBJ2-1 | TRBV7-9 | CASSAASSYNEQFF | TGTGCCAGCAGCGCGGCTAGCTCCTACAATGAGCAGTTCTTC
few | . | TRBJ2-1 | TRBV5-5 | CASSPPGLRTLGSYNEQFF | TGTGCCAGCAGCCCCCCGGGACTTAGGACCCTCGGGTCCTACAATGAGCAGTTCTTC
. | . | TRBJ1-4 | TRBV29-1 | CSVTDTTNEKLFF | TGCAGCGTTACAGATACAACTAATGAAAAACTGTTTTTT
. | TRBD2 | TRBJ2-3 | TRBV10-3 | CAIRTSDRSDTQYF | TGTGCCATCAGGACTAGCGATCGTTCAGATACGCAGTATTTT
. | TRBD1 | TRBJ1-2 | TRBV4-1 | CASSRPDRAYGYTF | TGCGCCAGCAGCCGACCCGACAGGGCCTATGGCTACACCTTC
. | TRBD2 | TRBJ2-3 | TRBV2 | CASSEMAGDFGDTQYF | TGTGCCAGCAGTGAAATGGCGGGGGATTTTGGAGATACGCAGTATTTT
. | TRBD2 | TRBJ2-3 | TRBV7-9 | CASRRSLAGVSTDTQYF | TGTGCCAGCAGACGCTCACTAGCGGGAGTTAGCACAGATACGCAGTATTTT
. | TRBD1 | TRBJ2-1 | TRBV15 | CAVGTGHNEQFF | TGTGCCGTCGGGACAGGCCACAATGAGCAGTTCTTC
. | TRBD1 | TRBJ1-4 | TRBV7-9 | CASSYTGGVSEKLFF | TGTGCCAGCAGCTACACAGGGGGCGTGAGTGAAAAACTGTTTTTT
. | TRBD2 | TRBJ2-2 | TRBV4-3 | CASSQDYRLAGVTGELFF | TGCGCCAGCAGCCAAGATTATAGGCTAGCGGGAGTTACCGGGGAGCTGTTTTTT
. | TRBD1 | TRBJ2-1 | TRBV7-9 | CASSHGTGGNEQFF | TGTGCCAGCAGCCACGGGACAGGGGGCAATGAGCAGTTCTTC
few | . | TRBJ2-5 | TRBV3-1/TRBV3-2 | CASSLKGGFSIETQYF | TGTGCCAGCAGCCTAAAGGGAGGCTTTTCGATTGAGACCCAGTACTTC
. | . | TRBJ2-1 | TRBV7-9 | CASSSQLGGSYNEQFF | TGTGCCAGCAGCTCCCAATTGGGGGGCTCCTACAATGAGCAGTTCTTC
few | TRBD2 | TRBJ2-7 | TRBV3-1/TRBV3-2 | CASSGGGPGRGPYEQYF | TGTGCCAGCAGCGGGGGGGGACCGGGCCGCGGACCCTACGAGCAGTACTTC
. | TRBD1 | TRBJ2-7 | TRBV3-1/TRBV3-2 | CASSPGQGTYEQYF | TGTGCCAGCAGCCCTGGACAGGGGACATACGAGCAGTACTTC
. | . | TRBJ2-3 | TRBV18 | CASPPGTNPRDTDTQYF | TGTGCCAGCCCCCCGGGAACCAACCCCAGAGACACAGATACGCAGTATTTT
. | TRBD1 | TRBJ1-2 | TRBV7-2 | CASSLATSGGFYGYTF | TGTGCCAGCAGCTTGGCTACTTCAGGGGGGTTCTATGGCTACACCTTC
. | TRBD1 | TRBJ2-7 | TRBV5-1 | CASSMGQSSYEQYF | TGCGCCAGCAGTATGGGACAGAGCTCCTACGAGCAGTACTTC
few | TRBD1 | TRBJ1-2 | TRBV5-1 | CASSIGQGRGYTF | TGCGCCAGCAGCATAGGACAGGGGCGAGGCTACACCTTC
few | TRBD2 | TRBJ2-5 | TRBV7-9 | CASSLGGGAIETQYF | TGTGCCAGCAGCTTGGGCGGGGGGGCCATCGAGACCCAGTACTTC
. | TRBD2 | TRBJ2-5 | TRBV6-1 | CASSEVVVAGTRETQYF | TGTGCCAGCAGTGAAGTGGTAGTAGCGGGGACGAGGGAGACCCAGTACTTC
few | . | TRBJ2-3 | TRBV14 | CASSPFRSGDTQYF | TGTGCCAGCAGCCCCTTTAGATCCGGAGATACGCAGTATTTT
. | TRBD1 | TRBJ2-2 | TRBV24-1 | CATSDFEGAATPGELFF | TGTGCCACCAGTGATTTTGAGGGGGCGGCAACTCCCGGGGAGCTGTTTTTT
. | . | TRBJ2-2 | TRBV7-7 | CASSLQGTGELFF | TGTGCTAGCAGCTTACAGGGAACCGGGGAGCTGTTTTTT
. | . | TRBJ1-2 | TRBV13 | CASSRRGLLGYTF | TGTGCCAGCAGCCGCAGGGGACTATTGGGCTACACCTTC
. | TRBD2 | TRBJ2-7 | TRBV7-8 | CASSLSGGPGFNEQYF | TGTGCCAGCAGCCTATCGGGGGGGCCGGGCTTCAACGAGCAGTACTTC
. | TRBD1 | TRBJ2-1 | TRBV27 | CASSLLGRDRTYNEQFF | TGTGCCAGCAGTTTATTAGGTCGGGACAGGACCTACAATGAGCAGTTCTTC
. | . | TRBJ2-7 | TRBV6-6 | CASSSTYEQYF | TGTGCCAGCAGTTCAACCTACGAGCAGTACTTC
. | TRBD2 | TRBJ2-1 | TRBV11-2 | CASSLVSTSGGYNEQFF | TGTGCCAGCAGCTTAGTATCCACTAGCGGGGGCTACAATGAGCAGTTCTTC
. | TRBD2 | TRBJ2-1 | TRBV4-2 | CASSQELSSGGARVNEQFF | TGTGCCAGCAGCCAAGAACTTAGTAGCGGGGGGGCCAGAGTCAATGAGCAGTTCTTC
. | . | TRBJ1-1 | TRBV7-2 | CASSFQGGMNTEAFF | TGTGCCAGCAGCTTCCAGGGAGGCATGAACACTGAAGCTTTCTTT
. | . | TRBJ1-5 | TRBV14 | CASSQDFNQPQHF | TGTGCCAGCAGCCAAGACTTCAATCAGCCCCAGCATTTT
. | . | TRBJ2-7 | TRBV19 | CASSITGLYEQYF | TGTGCCAGTAGTATTACAGGGTTGTACGAGCAGTACTTC